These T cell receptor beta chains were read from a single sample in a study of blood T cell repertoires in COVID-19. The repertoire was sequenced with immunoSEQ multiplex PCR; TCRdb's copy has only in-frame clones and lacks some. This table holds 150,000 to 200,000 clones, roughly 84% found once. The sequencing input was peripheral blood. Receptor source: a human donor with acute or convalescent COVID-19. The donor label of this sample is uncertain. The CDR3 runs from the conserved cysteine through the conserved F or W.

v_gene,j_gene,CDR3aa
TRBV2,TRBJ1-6,CASMNRLREDSNSPLHF
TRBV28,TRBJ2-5,CASSLLAGQGETQYF
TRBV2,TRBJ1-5,CASSEGPHQPQHF
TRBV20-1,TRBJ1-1,CSAHPLTEAFF
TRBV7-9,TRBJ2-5,CASRLAGGAIQETQYF
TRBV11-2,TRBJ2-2,CASSASGGGTGELFF
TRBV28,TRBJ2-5,CASSLGLGRDLQETQYF
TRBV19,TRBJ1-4,CASSTRDRVGEKLFF
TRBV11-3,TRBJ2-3,CASSRHGGSTDTQYF
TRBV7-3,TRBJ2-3,CASILGTGEGPSTDTQYF
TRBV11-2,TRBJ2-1,CASSFIQGSYNEQFF
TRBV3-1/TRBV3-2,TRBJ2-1,CASSQDQGLYNEQFF
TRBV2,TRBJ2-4,CATSKEGGSKNIQYF
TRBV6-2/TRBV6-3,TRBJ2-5,CASSIAGAQETQYF
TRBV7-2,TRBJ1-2,CASSLGTGGYTF
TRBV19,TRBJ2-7,CASSPRTSGVYEQYF
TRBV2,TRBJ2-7,CASSGDIPHEQYF
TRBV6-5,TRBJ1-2,CASSYSGQGLRGYTF
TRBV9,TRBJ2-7,CASSPPGGIEQYF
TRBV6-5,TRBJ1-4,CASRPGQGREKLFF
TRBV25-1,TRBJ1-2,CASAASGGYMNGYTF
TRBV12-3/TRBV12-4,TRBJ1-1,CASRGTGTTEAFF
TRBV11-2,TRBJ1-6,CASSLRGSLYNSPLHF
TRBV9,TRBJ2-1,CASSVIGGEQFF
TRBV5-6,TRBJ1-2,CASSRFYGYTF
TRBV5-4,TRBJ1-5,CATGTGVRNQPQHF
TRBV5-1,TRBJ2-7,CASSLGLAGPEQYF
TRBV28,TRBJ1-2,CASSPGDGLLYGYTF
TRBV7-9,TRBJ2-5,CASSFYRERETQYF
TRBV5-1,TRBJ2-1,CASSFGLAGDYNEQFF
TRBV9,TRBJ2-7,CASSAGQGGDEQYF
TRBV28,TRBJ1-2,CASSFRQGSGTF
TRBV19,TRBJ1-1,CASSIGDKNTEAFF
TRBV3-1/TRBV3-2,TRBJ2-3,CASSQGLAGTDTQYF
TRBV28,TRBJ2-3,CASSLFPDTQYF
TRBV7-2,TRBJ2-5,CASSPGLAGETQYF
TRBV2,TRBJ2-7,CASITGMLSYEQYF
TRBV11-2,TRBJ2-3,CASSLSWGVTTDTQYF
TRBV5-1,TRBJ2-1,CASTREAGGPVNEQFF
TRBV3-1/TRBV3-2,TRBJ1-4,CASSLGRQSNEKLFF
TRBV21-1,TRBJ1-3,CAPPRKLKGNTIYF
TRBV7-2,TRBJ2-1,CASSLTVRLASQEQFF
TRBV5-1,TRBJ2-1,CASSFSGRANSYNEQFF
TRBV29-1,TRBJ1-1,CSVDQGGGKNTEAFF
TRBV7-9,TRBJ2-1,CASTVQSSYNEQFF
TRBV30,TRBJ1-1,CAWSVGGFAEAFF
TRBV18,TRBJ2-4,CASSSTRTVKNIQYF
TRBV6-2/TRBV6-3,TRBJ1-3,CASTPAGSTGNTIYF
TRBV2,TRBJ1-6,CASSPDRGSYNSPLHF
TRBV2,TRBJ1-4,CASALQGFNEKLFF
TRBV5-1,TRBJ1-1,CASSTTGRIENTEAFF
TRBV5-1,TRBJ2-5,CASSLVPGGQETQYF
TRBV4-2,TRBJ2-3,CASSQVPGQGADTQYF
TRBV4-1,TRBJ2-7,CASSQDRDSGIVYEQYF
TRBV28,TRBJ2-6,CASSSRVGANVLTF